This TCR beta chain came from a study of T cells after yellow fever vaccination. TCRdb redid the calling of the 5' RACE reads with MiXCR, one entry per CDR3 protein. The sample shows roughly 500,000 distinct CDR3 sequences, about 19% of them seen only once. Per the germline V gene, CDR1 is MNHNY and CDR2 is SVGAGI (reference sequence). The CDR3 consists of 13 residues. V gave up 7 bases and J gave up 7 bases, with 13 bases separating them. Specimen: PBMCs, collected 15 days after the yellow fever booster vaccination. This sequence was found in a man aged 25-40 years who received the YFV17D yellow fever vaccine. J is TRBJ2-2 and V is TRBV6-6, with D possibly matching TRBD2 (5 bases). The CDR3 sequence: CASIMERVGELFF. The CDR3 bases are TGTGCCAGCATTATGGAGAGGGTCGGGGAGCTGTTTTTT.